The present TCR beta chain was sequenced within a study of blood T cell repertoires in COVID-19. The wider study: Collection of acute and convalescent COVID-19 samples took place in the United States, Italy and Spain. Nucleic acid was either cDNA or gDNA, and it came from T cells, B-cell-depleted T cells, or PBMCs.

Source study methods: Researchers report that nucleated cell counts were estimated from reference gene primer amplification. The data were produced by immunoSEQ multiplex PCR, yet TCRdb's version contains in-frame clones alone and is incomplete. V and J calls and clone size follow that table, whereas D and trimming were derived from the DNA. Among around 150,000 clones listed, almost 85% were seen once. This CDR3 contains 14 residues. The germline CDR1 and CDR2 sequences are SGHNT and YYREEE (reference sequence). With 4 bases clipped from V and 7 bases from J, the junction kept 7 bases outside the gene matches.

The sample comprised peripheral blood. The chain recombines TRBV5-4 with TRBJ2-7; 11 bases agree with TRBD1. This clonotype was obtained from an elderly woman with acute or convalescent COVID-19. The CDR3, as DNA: TGTGCCAGCAGCGTGGGACAGGGGGTGCGGGAGCAGTACTTC. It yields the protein CASSVGQGVREQYF.